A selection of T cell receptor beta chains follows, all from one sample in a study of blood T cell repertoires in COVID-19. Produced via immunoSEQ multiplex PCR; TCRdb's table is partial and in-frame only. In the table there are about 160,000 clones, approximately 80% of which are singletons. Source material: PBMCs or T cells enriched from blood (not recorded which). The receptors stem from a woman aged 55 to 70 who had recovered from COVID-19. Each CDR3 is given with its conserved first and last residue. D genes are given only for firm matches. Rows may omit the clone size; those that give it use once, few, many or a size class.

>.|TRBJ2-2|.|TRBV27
TGTGCCACCCCGGGTAGGGAGCTGTTTTTT
CATPGRELFF
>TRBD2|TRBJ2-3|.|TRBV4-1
TGCGCCAGCAGCCAAGGTTTGATACTCAGCGGGGGAGGCGCAGATACGCAGTATTTT
CASSQGLILSGGGADTQYF
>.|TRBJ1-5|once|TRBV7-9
TGTGCCAGCAGCTTAAAGGTTCCCCTACAGAGCAATCAGCCCCAGCATTTT
CASSLKVPLQSNQPQHF
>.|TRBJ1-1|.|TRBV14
TGTGCCAGCAGCCTAGACGGGACACCGATGAACACTGAAGCTTTCTTT
CASSLDGTPMNTEAFF
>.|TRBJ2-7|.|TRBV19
TGTGCCAGTAGCTCAACCGGGAACTTATACGAGCAGTACTTC
CASSSTGNLYEQYF
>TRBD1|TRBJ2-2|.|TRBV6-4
TGTGCCAGCAGGAACCGGGACAGGGAGAACACCGGGGAGCTGTTTTTT
CASRNRDRENTGELFF
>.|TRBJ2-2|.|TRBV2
TGTGCCAGCAGCCGGGAAATGAACACCGGGGAGCTGTTTTTT
CASSREMNTGELFF
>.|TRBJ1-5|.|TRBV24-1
TGTGCCACCAGTGATTCCCGAGGAGGAAAATATAGCAATCAGCCCCAGCATTTT
CATSDSRGGKYSNQPQHF
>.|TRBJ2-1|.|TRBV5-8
TGTGCCAGCAGCTTGGGGGGGGGCGCGTACAATGAGCAGTTCTTC
CASSLGGGAYNEQFF
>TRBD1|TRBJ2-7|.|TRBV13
TGTGCCAGCAGCGAAGGGGGCGACGAGCAGTACTTC
CASSEGGDEQYF
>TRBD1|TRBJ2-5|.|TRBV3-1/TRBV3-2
TGTGCCAGCAGCCCCCGGACAGGGTCTAAAGAGACCCAGTACTTC
CASSPRTGSKETQYF
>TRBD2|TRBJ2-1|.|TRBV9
TGTGCCAGCAGCGTAGGAGCGGGGTCCTACAATGAGCAGTTCTTC
CASSVGAGSYNEQFF
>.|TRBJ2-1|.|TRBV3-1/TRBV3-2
TGTGCCAGCAGCCTGACTCTCTTGAATGAGCAGTTCTTC
CASSLTLLNEQFF
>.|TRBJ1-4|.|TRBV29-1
TGCAGCGTTGAGGCGACAGCAAATGAAAAACTGTTTTTT
CSVEATANEKLFF
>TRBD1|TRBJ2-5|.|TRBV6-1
TGTGCCAGCAGTGAAGCCCCTGGGACAGGGGAGACCCAGTACTTC
CASSEAPGTGETQYF
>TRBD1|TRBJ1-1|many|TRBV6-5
TGTGCCAGCAGTACTGACAGGGACACTGAAGCTTTCTTT
CASSTDRDTEAFF
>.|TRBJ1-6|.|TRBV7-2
TGTGCCAGCAGCTTATCGGGGGGGTATAATTCACCCCTCCACTTT
CASSLSGGYNSPLHF
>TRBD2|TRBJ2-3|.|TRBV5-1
TGCGCCAGCAGCCCCGCTAGCGGGGGGTCCACAGATACGCAGTATTTT
CASSPASGGSTDTQYF
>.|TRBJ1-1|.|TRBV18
TGTGCCAGCTCACCACGTCTAGACACTGAAGCTTTCTTT
CASSPRLDTEAFF
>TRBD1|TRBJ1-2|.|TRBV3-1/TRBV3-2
TGTGCCAGCAGCCTACAGGGGGACGGCTACACCTTC
CASSLQGDGYTF
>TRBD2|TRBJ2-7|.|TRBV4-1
TGCGCCAGCAGCCAAGGGGGAGGGGACGAGCAGTACTTC
CASSQGGGDEQYF
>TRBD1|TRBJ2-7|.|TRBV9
TGTGCCAGCAGCGTAGGGACAGGGGGCCGGGACGAGCAGTACTTC
CASSVGTGGRDEQYF
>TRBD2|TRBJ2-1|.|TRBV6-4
TGTGCCAGCAGTGACCGGGGGGGACGCTCCTACAATGAGCAGTTCTTC
CASSDRGGRSYNEQFF
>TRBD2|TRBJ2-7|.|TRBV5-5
TGTGCCAGCAGCTTGGTGGGGACTAGCTACGAGCAGTACTTC
CASSLVGTSYEQYF